What follows is one T cell receptor (beta chain) and its context. The PCR contained 60 Vbeta and 13 Jbeta primers. The method was immunoSEQ multiplex PCR; TCRdb's version includes in-frame clones alone and lacks a portion of them. The sample has about 70,000 clones, 65% to 70% seen once. These data are taken from a study of cytomegalovirus exposure and HLA in healthy donors. V dropped 1 base and J dropped 5; count of bases not matched to a gene: 1. Germline values: CDR1 LGHNA, CDR2 YSLEER. The CDR3 totals 14 residues. J is TRBJ2-3 and V is TRBV4-3; TRBD2 agrees at 9 bases. This sequence was found in a man aged 40-55 years in good health and CMV-seropositive. Sample: PBMCs. CDR3 DNA: TGCGCCAGCAGCCAAGGCGGGGGGGTAGATACGCAGTATTTT. Translating it yields CASSQGGGVDTQYF.